The entry that follows covers one T cell receptor beta chain sequence. With 2 bases removed from V and 5 bases from J, the gap between germline ends came to 10 bases. This CDR3 spans 13 amino acids. Germline V gives CDR1 SGHRS, CDR2 YFSETQ. This sample stems from a study of T cell clones after liver transplantation. Background on the study: Pre-transplant mixed lymphocyte reactions yielded third-party-reactive TCRbeta sequences as comparators for graft-donor-reactive sequences. Blood was drawn pre-transplant, before withdrawal, and after full or failed withdrawal.

Only in-frame clones appear in the TCRdb table, and some are missing; sequencing was by immunoSEQ multiplex PCR. The table includes 9,500 to 11,000 clones, 71% detected once. The sequencing used CD4+ T cells from blood, collected almost 33 months after liver transplant. This TCR was sampled from a human patient who received a liver transplant. Some T cells may be supplied by the graft donor. The chain employs TRBV5-1 and TRBJ1-1; possibly TRBD1 for D (5 bases). The CDR3 DNA sequence: TGCGCCAGCAGCTTATCAGGGCATACTGAAGCTTTCTTT. Amino acid sequence: CASSLSGHTEAFF.